What follows are 7 T cell receptor beta chains derived from one specimen sequenced in a study of T cell changes during pregnancy in multiple sclerosis (dated by TCRdb to the late 2010s). Receptor amplification or capture employed the immunoSEQ multiplex PCR assay. Imported from immuneACCESS, the table was reduced by TCRdb to in-frame sequences with V and J called. These copies leave out some clones; in studies compared against another copy, an unresolved V gene accounts for under half, and the cause of the remainder is not known. The sample yields 60,000 to 65,000 clones; roughly 91% were counted once. The ten largest clones represent 2% to 2.5% of the sample. Sequences were derived from peripheral blood, sampled in the second trimester of pregnancy. Receptors were obtained from a female donor in good health, enrolled as a control in a pregnancy study.

The chain's CDR3 is CASNRNTGELFF. The CDR3 nucleotides read TGTGCCAGCAACAGGAACACCGGGGAGCTGTTTTTT. The chain links TRBV5-6 to TRBJ2-2; D unclear. The CDR3 runs to 12 residues. Trimming stripped 6 bases from V and 1 base from J, with 4 bases between. CDR1 and CDR2 (germline): SGHDT, YYEEEE.

V usage is TRBV7-2 and J usage is TRBJ2-3; D remains unclear. Trimming pared 1 base from V and 2 bases from J, leaving 4 bases between. The CDR3 length is 13 residues. From germline, CDR1 is SGHTA and CDR2 FQGNSA. CDR3 sequence reads: CASSLGYTDTQYF. The CDR3 DNA sequence: TGTGCCAGCAGCTTAGGTTACACAGATACGCAGTATTTT. The entire variable domain, with the rest obtained from reference TRBV7-2 and TRBJ2-3, is as follows: GAGVSQSPSNKVTEKGKDVELRCDPISGHTALYWYRQSLGQGLEFLIYFQGNSAPDKSGLPSDRFSAERTGGSVSTLTIQRTQQEDSAVYLCASSLGYTDTQYFGPGTRLTVL.

A single count supports this clone. The junction departs from the called germline gene at one end, perhaps through a read error. The rearrangement links TRBV28 to TRBJ2-4, with 8 bases identical to TRBD2. This CDR3 is built from 13 residues. Germline V lookup: CDR1 MDHEN, CDR2 SYDVKM. The CDR3 here is CASSWGTRTQYDF. The DNA of the CDR3 is TGTGCCAGCAGTTGGGGGACTAGAACACAGTATGACTTC.

The rearrangement links TRBV9 to TRBJ2-7, with D possibly being TRBD1 (5 bases). Germline lookup yields CDR1 SGDLS and CDR2 YYNGEE. The V end lost 0 bases, the J end lost 0 bases, and 7 bases lay between the germline ends. There are 14 residues in the CDR3. CDR3 sequence reads: CASSVAGISYEQYF. DNA for the CDR3: TGTGCCAGCAGCGTAGCAGGGATCTCCTACGAGCAGTACTTC.

This clone appeared once. The gene calls are TRBV15 and TRBJ1-2; the D is unclear. Trimming stripped 0 bases from V and 7 bases from J, with 21 bases between. The CDR3 length is 17 residues. Germline V gene lookup returns CDR1 LNHNV and CDR2 YYDKDF (reference sequence). The CDR3 DNA reads TGTGCCACCAGCAGAGATTCGGTCGTCGGCCGGGAAAGTGGCTACACCTTC. The encoded protein is CATSRDSVVGRESGYTF. Combining the CDR3 with reference TRBV15 and TRBJ1-2 gives the whole variable domain DAMVIQNPRYQVTQFGKPVTLSCSQTLNHNVMYWYQQKSSQAPKLLFHYYDKDFNNEADTPDNFQSRRPNTSFCFLDIRSPGLGDTAMYLCATSRDSVVGRESGYTFGSGTRLTVV.

The chain combines TRBV13 with TRBJ2-1; 16 positions agree with TRBD2. This CDR3 has 18 residues. J gave up 2 bases and V 3 bases, and 4 bases lay outside the gene matches. Germline values: CDR1 PRHDT, CDR2 FYEKMQ (reference sequence). The CDR3 sequence is CASSFGTSGRAPYNEQFF. The CDR3 DNA sequence: TGTGCCAGCAGCTTCGGGACTAGCGGGAGGGCCCCCTACAATGAGCAGTTCTTC.

This clone showed up just once. The chain has TRBV6-5 and TRBJ1-2; weak D call: TRBD1 (6 bases). CDR3 length equals 15 residues. V lost 2 bases and J 6 bases, leaving 16 bases between the germline ends. Germline V CDR1 and CDR2: MNHEY, SVGAGI. CDR3 loop: CASSYRGGAGDGYTF. CDR3 nucleotide sequence: TGTGCCAGCAGTTACCGGGGGGGGGCCGGGGATGGCTACACCTTC.